This T cell receptor beta chain is from a study of blood T cell repertoires in COVID-19. The germline V gene encodes CDR1 SNHLY and CDR2 FYNNEI. The CDR3 contains 15 residues. Trimming cost V 3 bases and J 4 bases; bases outside gene matches: 9. Produced via immunoSEQ multiplex PCR; TCRdb's table is partial and in-frame only. The repertoire includes 150,000 to 200,000 clones, 88% of them detected once, and roughly 9% sits in the top ten. Adults between about 18 and 89 years of age took part from 20 to 25 US areas. This chain links TRBV2 with TRBJ2-7, with 7 positions matching TRBD1. This receptor was identified in a woman between 18 and 29 years old who had recovered from COVID-19. Source material: PBMCs or T cells enriched from blood (not recorded which). The CDR3 reads CASSDVGTETYEQYF. CDR3 nucleotides: TGTGCCAGCAGTGATGTCGGGACAGAGACTTACGAGCAGTACTTC.